The 21 T cell receptor beta chains in this list originate from one sample, sequenced in a study of beta chain features in type 1 diabetes (dated by TCRdb to about 2018). No antigens are known for them. The paper's findings and limits, for the study overall: Type 1 diabetes patients showed a moderate but significant shortening of TCRB CDR3 length in all four CD4+ subsets.

The library was prepared using the immunoSEQ multiplex PCR assay. The entire isolated RNA was reverse transcribed using the High Capacity cDNA Reverse Transcription Kit, and thus expressed TCRB transcripts were sequenced. TCRdb carries this immuneACCESS record with in-frame sequences only. Its versions omit some clonotypes, under half of them owing to an unresolved V gene in the studies checked, with the rest unexplained. Counted in this sample were hundreds of thousands of clones; under 15% of them appeared once. Around 0.022% of the sample is held by the ten biggest clonotypes. Sequencing was done on a sample of naive CD4+ T cells from blood. In the paper's terms, the cell subset or site label means: true naive CD4+ T cells. Every receptor here comes from a man younger than 35 with type 1 diabetes.

V usage is TRBV10-3 and J usage is TRBJ2-5, with a weak D call TRBD1 (7 bases). The CDR3 loop spans 15 amino acids. Germline assignment: CDR1 ENHRY and CDR2 SYGVKD. V was clipped by 4 bases and J by 4 bases, with 16 bases between them. CDR3 in amino acids: CAISGLEGALETQYF. CDR3 bases: TGTGCCATCAGTGGACTGGAGGGGGCCTTAGAGACCCAGTACTTC.

The J gene is TRBJ1-1, the V gene TRBV5-1, with D possibly matching TRBD1 (5 bases). Germline CDR1 is SGHRS and CDR2 is YFSETQ. The germline V and J ends were trimmed by 0 bases and 1 base, with 7 bases remaining between them. This CDR3 has 14 residues. The CDR3 here is CASSLADKNTEAFF. CDR3 DNA: TGCGCCAGCAGCTTGGCGGACAAGAACACTGAAGCTTTCTTT.

The chain couples TRBV13 to TRBJ2-2; the D is unclear. This CDR3 region has 17 residues. V was clipped by 0 bases and J by 0 bases, with 11 bases between them. Per the germline V gene, CDR1 is PRHDT and CDR2 is FYEKMQ (reference sequence). The CDR3 loop reads CASSLGGQSANTGELFF. DNA for the CDR3: TGTGCCAGCAGCTTAGGAGGGCAAAGCGCGAACACCGGGGAGCTGTTTTTT.

This clone was observed a handful of times. This chain connects TRBV7-2 to TRBJ2-3; D is unresolved. CDR3 length: 15 residues. Trimming stripped 2 bases from V and 2 bases from J, with 11 bases between. The germline V gene has CDR1 SGHTA and CDR2 FQGNSA. CDR3: CASSLSAGDTDTQYF. The CDR3 DNA reads TGTGCCAGCAGCTTAAGCGCCGGTGACACAGATACGCAGTATTTT. Complete variable domain (other parts from reference TRBV7-2 and TRBJ2-3): GAGVSQSPSNKVTEKGKDVELRCDPISGHTALYWYRQSLGQGLEFLIYFQGNSAPDKSGLPSDRFSAERTGGSVSTLTIQRTQQEDSAVYLCASSLSAGDTDTQYFGPGTRLTVL.

This clone has a handful of counts. The CDR3 reads CASSLLKQGKSTDTQYF. CDR3 in DNA: TGCGCCAGCAGCCTACTAAAACAGGGGAAAAGCACAGATACGCAGTATTTT. The chain joins TRBV4-1 to TRBJ2-3, with 7 bases aligning to TRBD1. The CDR3 totals 17 residues. Germline CDR1 and CDR2: MGHRA and YSYEKL. The trim removed 4 bases at V and 0 bases at J, leaving 10 bases unmatched.

This clone has a handful of counts. The sample has other DNA sequences that encode this CDR3 too. This rearrangement joins TRBV10-2 to TRBJ1-1; D is unclear. The CDR3 loop spans 12 amino acids. The V gene's germline CDR1 is WSHSY and CDR2 SAAADI. Trimming pared 3 bases from V and 1 base from J, leaving 3 bases between. The CDR3 bases are TGCGCCAGCAGTGAAGGGAACACTGAAGCTTTCTTT. Its translation is CASSEGNTEAFF.

The rearrangement uses TRBV4-1 and TRBJ2-2; D is uncertain. V shed 0 bases and J shed 7 bases, with 9 bases lying between them. In germline, CDR1 is MGHRA, CDR2 YSYEKL. The CDR3 is 14 residues long. CDR3 amino acids: CASSQDESHGELFF. CDR3 DNA: TGCGCCAGCAGCCAAGATGAGAGTCACGGGGAGCTGTTTTTT.

The genes are TRBV4-1 and TRBJ1-6; 7 nucleotides agree with TRBD1. J was trimmed by 11 bases and V by 0 bases; bases with no gene match: 4. The CDR3 is 14 residues long. The germline CDR1 and CDR2 sequences are MGHRA and YSYEKL. The CDR3 coding sequence is TGCGCCAGCAGCCAAGAATCGAGGGGGCCACCCCTCCACTTT. Encoded protein: CASSQESRGPPLHF.

The V and J genes are TRBV15 and TRBJ2-5, with D tentatively TRBD2 (6 bases). The CDR3 covers 15 residues. CDR1 is LNHNV, CDR2 YYDKDF, per germline (reference sequence). The V end lost 1 base, the J end lost 3 bases, and 12 bases lay between the germline ends. The CDR3 coding sequence is TGTGCCACCAGCAGAGGTCTTTCGGGGGAAGAGACCCAGTACTTC. It is translated as CATSRGLSGEETQYF. Combining the CDR3 with reference TRBV15 and TRBJ2-5 gives the whole variable domain DAMVIQNPRYQVTQFGKPVTLSCSQTLNHNVMYWYQQKSSQAPKLLFHYYDKDFNNEADTPDNFQSRRPNTSFCFLDIRSPGLGDTAMYLCATSRGLSGEETQYFGPGTRLLVL.

This rearrangement joins TRBV5-4 to TRBJ1-1, with D perhaps TRBD1 (6 bases). The V end was cut by 0 bases, the J end by 5 bases, with 17 bases between. This CDR3 region has 16 residues. In germline, CDR1 is SGHNT, CDR2 YYREEE (reference sequence). The CDR3 sequence: CASSLAGAGWKTEAFF. The CDR3 region has the DNA TGTGCCAGCAGCTTGGCGGGGGCAGGATGGAAAACTGAAGCTTTCTTT. The full variable domain, completed using reference TRBV5-4 and TRBJ1-1, is ETGVTQSPTHLIKTRGQQVTLRCSSQSGHNTVSWYQQALGQGPQFIFQYYREEENGRGNFPPRFSGLQFPNYSSELNVNALELDDSALYLCASSLAGAGWKTEAFFGQGTRLTVV.

DNA for the CDR3: TGTGCCAGCTCACCACAAGTGGCTTATGCGGGCAATCAGCCCCAGCATTTT. Protein product: CASSPQVAYAGNQPQHF. V and J are TRBV18 and TRBJ1-5; D gene uncertain. This CDR3 contains 17 residues. With 1 base removed from V and 2 bases from J, the gap between germline ends came to 15 bases. The germline gives CDR1 KGHSH, CDR2 LQKENI.

This rearrangement joins TRBV9 to TRBJ1-1; 7 nucleotides line up with TRBD1. This CDR3 contains 14 residues. The J segment lost 4 bases and the V segment lost 0 bases, leaving 3 bases of the junction unmatched. In germline, CDR1 is SGDLS, CDR2 YYNGEE. The CDR3 is CASSVGQGLTEAFF. CDR3 DNA sequence: TGTGCCAGCAGCGTAGGACAGGGACTCACTGAAGCTTTCTTT.

The V and J genes are TRBV7-9 and TRBJ2-5; D unclear. This CDR3 contains 12 residues. V lost 2 bases and J lost 8, with 9 bases in between. Germline V gene sequence: CDR1 SEHNR, CDR2 FQNEAQ (reference sequence). Written as DNA, the CDR3 is TGTGCCAGCAGCTTACCCTCGGGCACCCAGTACTTC. This gives the protein CASSLPSGTQYF.

Turning to this clone: Other DNA sequences in the same sample also yield this CDR3. V and J are TRBV7-9 and TRBJ2-7; D not certain. Germline values: CDR1 SEHNR, CDR2 FQNEAQ (reference sequence). V was trimmed by 5 bases and J by 3 bases, leaving 5 bases between them. This CDR3 has 11 amino acids. CDR3 in DNA: TGTGCCAGCAGCGATCACTACGAGCAGTACTTC. Translation: CASSDHYEQYF.

The CDR3 spells CASSLLQLSYGYTF. The CDR3 coding sequence is TGTGCCAGCAGCTTACTCCAGCTTTCCTATGGCTACACCTTC. The chain recombines TRBV7-9 with TRBJ1-2; D not resolved. V lost 2 bases and J lost 4, with 11 bases in between. The CDR3 covers 14 residues. Germline V gene data show CDR1 as SEHNR and CDR2 as FQNEAQ (reference sequence).

The table lists this clone with a few counts. This rearrangement joins TRBV6-1 to TRBJ2-1, with a tentative D call TRBD2 (6 bases). V was shortened by 8 bases and J by 4 bases, with 12 bases between the two germline ends. CDR1 is MNHNS, CDR2 SASEGT, per germline. This CDR3 contains 13 residues. The CDR3 region is CASGGSPYNEQFF. The CDR3 bases are TGTGCCAGCGGGGGGTCCCCTTACAATGAGCAGTTCTTC.

This clone occurred a few times. This rearrangement joins TRBV5-1 to TRBJ2-7, with D possibly being TRBD1 or TRBD2 (5 bases each). The CDR3 loop spans 14 amino acids. With 4 bases removed from V and 0 bases from J, the gap between germline ends came to 11 bases. Germline V CDR1 and CDR2: SGHRS, YFSETQ. This CDR3 reads CASSPPGPSYEQYF. DNA of the CDR3: TGCGCCAGCAGCCCACCGGGACCCTCCTACGAGCAGTACTTC.

This clone was detected a few times. The V call is TRBV30, the J call TRBJ2-1; perhaps TRBD2 as D (6 bases). The CDR3 is 15 residues long. Germline-derived CDR1 and CDR2 are GTSNPN and SVGIG (reference sequence). With 1 base removed from V and 0 bases from J, the gap between germline ends came to 10 bases. The CDR3 sequence: CAWSGDSSSYNEQFF. The CDR3 bases are TGTGCCTGGAGTGGGGACTCCAGCTCCTACAATGAGCAGTTCTTC. The whole variable domain, remainder taken from reference TRBV30 and TRBJ2-1, is SQTIHQWPATLVQPVGSPLSLECTVEGTSNPNLYWYRQAAGRGLQLLFYSVGIGQISSEVPQNLSASRPQDRQFILSSKKLLLSDSGFYLCAWSGDSSSYNEQFFGPGTRLTVL.

This chain uses TRBV9 with TRBJ1-5, with D possibly being TRBD1 (6 bases). Trimming stripped 0 bases from V and 2 bases from J, with 12 bases between. The germline V gene has CDR1 SGDLS and CDR2 YYNGEE. The CDR3 consists of 16 residues. The CDR3 sequence: CASSVGSGDGNQPQHF. In nucleotides, the CDR3 is TGTGCCAGCAGCGTAGGGTCAGGGGATGGCAATCAGCCCCAGCATTTT.

The rearrangement uses TRBV29-1 and TRBJ2-5; D perhaps matches TRBD1 (5 bases). The germline gives CDR1 SQVTM, CDR2 ANQGSEA. V lost 6 bases and J lost 5, with 13 bases in between. The CDR3 consists of 12 residues. CDR3 coding DNA: TGCAGCGTAAGAACAGGTCCCGAGACCCAGTACTTC. It specifies CSVRTGPETQYF.

This sequence joins TRBV7-9 and TRBJ1-3; 10 nucleotides align to TRBD1. Trimming cost V 5 bases and J 4 bases; bases outside gene matches: 8. Germline V gene lookup returns CDR1 SEHNR and CDR2 FQNEAQ (reference sequence). The CDR3 covers 16 residues. CDR3 in amino acids: CASSPDRGQRGNTIYF. The CDR3 DNA sequence: TGTGCCAGCAGCCCTGACAGGGGGCAGAGAGGAAACACCATATATTTT.